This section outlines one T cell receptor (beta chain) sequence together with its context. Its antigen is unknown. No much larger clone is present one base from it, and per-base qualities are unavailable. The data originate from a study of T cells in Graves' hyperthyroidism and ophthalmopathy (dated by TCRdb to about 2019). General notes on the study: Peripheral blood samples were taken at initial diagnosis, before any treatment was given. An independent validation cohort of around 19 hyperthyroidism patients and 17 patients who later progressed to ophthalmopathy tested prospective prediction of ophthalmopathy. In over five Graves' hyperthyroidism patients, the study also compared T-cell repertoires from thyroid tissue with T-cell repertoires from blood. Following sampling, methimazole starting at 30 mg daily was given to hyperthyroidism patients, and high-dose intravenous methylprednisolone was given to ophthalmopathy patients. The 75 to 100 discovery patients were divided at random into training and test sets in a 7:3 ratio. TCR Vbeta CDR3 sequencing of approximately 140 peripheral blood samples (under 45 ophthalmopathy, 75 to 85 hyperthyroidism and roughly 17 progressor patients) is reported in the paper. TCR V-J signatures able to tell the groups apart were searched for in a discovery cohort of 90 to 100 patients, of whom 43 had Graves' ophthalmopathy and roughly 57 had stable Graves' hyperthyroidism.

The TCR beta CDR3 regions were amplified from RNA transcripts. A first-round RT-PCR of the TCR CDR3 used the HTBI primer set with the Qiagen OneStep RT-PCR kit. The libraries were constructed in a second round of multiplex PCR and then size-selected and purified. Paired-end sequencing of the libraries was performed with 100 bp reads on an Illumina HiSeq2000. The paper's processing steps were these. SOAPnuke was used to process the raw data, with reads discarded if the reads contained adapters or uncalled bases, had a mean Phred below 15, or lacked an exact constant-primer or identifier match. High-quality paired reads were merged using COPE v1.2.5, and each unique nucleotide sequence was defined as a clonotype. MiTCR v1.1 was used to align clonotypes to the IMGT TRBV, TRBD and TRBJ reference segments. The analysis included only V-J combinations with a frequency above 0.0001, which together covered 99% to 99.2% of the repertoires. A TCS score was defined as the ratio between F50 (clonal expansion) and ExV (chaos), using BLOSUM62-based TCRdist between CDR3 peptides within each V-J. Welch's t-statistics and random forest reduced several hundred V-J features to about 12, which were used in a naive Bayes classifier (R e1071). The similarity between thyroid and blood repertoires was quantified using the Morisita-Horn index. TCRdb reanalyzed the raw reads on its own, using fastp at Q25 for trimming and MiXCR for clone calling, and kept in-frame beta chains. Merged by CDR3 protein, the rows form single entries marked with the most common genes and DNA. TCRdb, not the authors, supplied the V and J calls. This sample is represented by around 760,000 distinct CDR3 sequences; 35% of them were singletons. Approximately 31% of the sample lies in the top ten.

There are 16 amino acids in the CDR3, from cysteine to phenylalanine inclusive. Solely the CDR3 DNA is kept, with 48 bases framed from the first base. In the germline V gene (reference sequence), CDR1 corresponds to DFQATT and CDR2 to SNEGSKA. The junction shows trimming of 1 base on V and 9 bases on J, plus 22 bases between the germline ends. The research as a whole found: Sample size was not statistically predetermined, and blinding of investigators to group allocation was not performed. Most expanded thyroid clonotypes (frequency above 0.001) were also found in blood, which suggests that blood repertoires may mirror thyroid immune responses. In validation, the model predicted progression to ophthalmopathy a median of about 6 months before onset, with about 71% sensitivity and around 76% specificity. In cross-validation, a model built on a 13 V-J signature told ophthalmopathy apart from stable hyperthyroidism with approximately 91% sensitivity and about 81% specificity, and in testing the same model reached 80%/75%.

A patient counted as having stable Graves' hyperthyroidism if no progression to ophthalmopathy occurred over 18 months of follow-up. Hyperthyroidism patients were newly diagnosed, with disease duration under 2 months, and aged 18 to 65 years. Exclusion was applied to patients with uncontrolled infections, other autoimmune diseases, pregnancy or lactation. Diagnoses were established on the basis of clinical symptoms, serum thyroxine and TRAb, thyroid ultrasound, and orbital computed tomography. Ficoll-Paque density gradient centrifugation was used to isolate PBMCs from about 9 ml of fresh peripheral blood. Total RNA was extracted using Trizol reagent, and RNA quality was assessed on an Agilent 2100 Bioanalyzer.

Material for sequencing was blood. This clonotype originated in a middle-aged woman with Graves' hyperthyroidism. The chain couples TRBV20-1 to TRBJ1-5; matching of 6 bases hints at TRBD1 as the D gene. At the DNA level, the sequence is TGCAGTGCTAGAGCCTGGAGGCGGGCAGGGGTTGGGCCCCAGCATTTT. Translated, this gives CSARAWRRAGVGPQHF.